What follows is one T cell receptor (beta chain) and its context. This entry is derived from a study of T cell responses to AZD1222 COVID-19 vaccine. Data came from immunoSEQ multiplex PCR; TCRdb stores just in-frame clones and leaves some out. Of 200,000 or so clones listed, 94% were seen once; the top ten hold about 9%. The germline V gene has CDR1 MNHEY and CDR2 SVGEGT. The CDR3 spans 15 residues. J gave up 6 bases and V 6 bases, and 4 bases lay outside the gene matches. The TCR was taken from an adult in good health. Sequencing was performed on peripheral blood, taken on day 0 of AZD1222 vaccination. The J gene is TRBJ2-2, the V gene TRBV6-2 or TRBV6-3, with 13 bases that match TRBD2. The CDR3 DNA is TGTGCCAGCAGCAGACTAGCGGGAGGTCCCGGGGAGCTGTTTTTT. Encoded protein: CASSRLAGGPGELFF.